In this sample, the clone carrying this T cell receptor (beta chain) turned up many times. Its antigen is as yet unknown. All patients reached thyroid surgery having received no treatment beforehand. This CDR3 region has 15 residues. The trim removed 4 bases at V and 3 bases at J, leaving 5 bases unmatched. Germline V CDR1 and CDR2: LGHNA, YSLEER. This sample is drawn from a study of metastatic and nonmetastatic thyroid tumors. Turning to the study itself: It was across blood and tumor or nodule tissue from malignant and benign thyroid patients that repertoires were compared.

Study-level findings and limits: In blood and tumor, TCR beta diversity was reportedly significantly higher in malignant thyroid tumors than in benign nodules.

Per the authors' pipeline: Differences in CDR3 between clinicopathological groups were drawn on to build a classifier intended to discriminate distant-metastatic papillary thyroid cancer patients. TCRdb reanalyzed the PCR reads via MiXCR. TCRdb assigned the V and J calls; the authors' analysis was not used. The repertoire has under 35,000 clones, 15% to 20% of them found once; the top ten carry 4.5% to 5.5%. The TCR sequence derives from a female donor with papillary thyroid cancer or a benign thyroid nodule (not recorded which). Some clones in this sample may be carry-over from other donors' samples. This sequence joins TRBV4-3 and TRBJ2-4; the match to TRBD2 covers 8 bases. What was sequenced was blood. In nucleotides, the CDR3 is TGCGCCAGCAGCCTTCTGACTAGCGTCAAAAACATTCAGTACTTC. Protein product: CASSLLTSVKNIQYF.